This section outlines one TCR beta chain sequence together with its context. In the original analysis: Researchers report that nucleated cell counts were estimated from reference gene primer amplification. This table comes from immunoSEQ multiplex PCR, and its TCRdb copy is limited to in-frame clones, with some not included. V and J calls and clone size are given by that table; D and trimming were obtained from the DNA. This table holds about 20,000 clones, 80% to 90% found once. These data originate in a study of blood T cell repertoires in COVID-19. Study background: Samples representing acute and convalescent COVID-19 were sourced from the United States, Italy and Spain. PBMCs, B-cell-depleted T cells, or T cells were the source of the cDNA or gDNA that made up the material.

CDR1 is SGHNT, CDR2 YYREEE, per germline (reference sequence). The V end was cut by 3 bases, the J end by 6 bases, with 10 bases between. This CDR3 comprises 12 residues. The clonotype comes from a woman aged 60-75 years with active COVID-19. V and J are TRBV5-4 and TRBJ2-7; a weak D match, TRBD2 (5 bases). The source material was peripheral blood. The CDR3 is CASSSRGSEQYF. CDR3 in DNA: TGTGCCAGCAGCTCCAGAGGGAGCGAGCAGTACTTC.